This TCR beta chain came from a study of OX40 agonist ivuxolimab in advanced cancers. Study information: The dose-escalation group included hepatocellular carcinoma, melanoma, renal cell carcinoma and head and neck cancer.

The CDR3 contains 16 residues. Only in-frame clones appear in the TCRdb table, and some are missing; sequencing was by immunoSEQ multiplex PCR. The table has about 110,000 clones, roughly nine tenths seen once; the top ten hold about 0.5%. The TCR sequence derives from an adult with an advanced solid tumor such as melanoma, head and neck, liver or kidney cancer. The sequences come from CD4+ or CD8+ T cells sorted from blood, collected in a trial of the OX40 agonist ivuxolimab. The chain has TRBV21-1 and TRBJ2-7; the table's D gene call, TRBD1, was not cross checked with the DNA. TRBV21-1 is described as a pseudogene. The CDR3 bases are TGTGCCAGCAGCAACCCGGGACAGGGGATCTCCTACGAGCAGTACTTC. Residues: CASSNPGQGISYEQYF.